This TCR beta chain was captured by sequencing in a study of blood T cells in healthy people across ages. A second PCR of roughly 7 to 11 cycles used a sample-barcoded 5' primer and a J-beta primer mix. TCRdb reprocessed the 5' RACE reads via MiXCR and lists one record per CDR3 protein. Of approximately 800,000 distinct CDR3 sequences in the sample, around half were seen once. CDR3 length: 12 residues. CDR1 and CDR2 (germline): MNHEY, SVGEGT. V lost 2 bases to trimming and J lost 15 bases; unmatched junction nucleotides: 7. The total RNA that was extracted per sample amounted to at least 5 micrograms.

This TCR was sampled from an elderly man in good health. The V gene is TRBV6-2 or TRBV6-3, the J gene TRBJ2-4; TRBD1 matches 7 bases. Sequencing was performed on blood. CDR3 in amino acids: CASSYAGTEWYF. In DNA form, the CDR3 reads TGTGCCAGCAGTTACGCCGGGACAGAGTGGTACTTC.